This paragraph covers one T cell receptor beta chain sequence. Original analysis: Estimated nucleated cell counts came from reference gene primer amplification. TCRdb's table, derived via immunoSEQ multiplex PCR, lists solely in-frame clones and lacks some. The DNA gave D and trimming, while V, J and clone size come from that table. This table holds hundreds of thousands of clones, 70% to 90% found once. The sample originates from a study of blood T cell repertoires in COVID-19. About the study: Some COVID-19 samples were acute and others convalescent; all came from the United States, Italy and Spain. Nucleic acid was either cDNA or gDNA, and it came from T cells, B-cell-depleted T cells, or PBMCs.

V dropped 2 bases and J dropped 4; count of bases not matched to a gene: 7. CDR3 length equals 15 residues. Germline values: CDR1 SGHKS, CDR2 YYEKEE (reference sequence). Sequenced material: peripheral blood. J is TRBJ2-7 and V is TRBV5-5, with 9 bases matching TRBD1. This clonotype was sampled from a man aged 45-60 years with acute or convalescent COVID-19. CDR3 DNA sequence: TGTGCCAGCAGCTTACACCCGGGACAGGGTTACGAGCAGTACTTC. Its protein is CASSLHPGQGYEQYF.